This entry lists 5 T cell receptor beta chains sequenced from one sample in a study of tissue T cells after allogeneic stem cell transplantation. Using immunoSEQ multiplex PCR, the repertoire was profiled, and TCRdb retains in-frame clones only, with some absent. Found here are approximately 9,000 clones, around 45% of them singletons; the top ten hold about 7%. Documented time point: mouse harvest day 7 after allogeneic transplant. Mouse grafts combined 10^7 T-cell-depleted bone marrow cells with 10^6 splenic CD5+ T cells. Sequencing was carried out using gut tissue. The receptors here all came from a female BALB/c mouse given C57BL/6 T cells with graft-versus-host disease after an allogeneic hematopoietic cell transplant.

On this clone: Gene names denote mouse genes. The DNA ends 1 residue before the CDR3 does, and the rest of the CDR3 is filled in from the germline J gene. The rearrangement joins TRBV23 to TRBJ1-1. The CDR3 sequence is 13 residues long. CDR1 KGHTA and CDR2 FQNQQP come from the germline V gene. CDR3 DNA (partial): TGCTCCAGCAGTCAGACCCGCCAGACAGAAGTCTTC. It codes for CSSSQTRQTEVF. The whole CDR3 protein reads CSSSQTRQTEVFF. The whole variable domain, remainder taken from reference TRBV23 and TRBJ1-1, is DAAVTQKPRYLIKMKGQEAEMKCIPEKGHTAVFWYQQKQSKELKFLIYFQNQQPLDQIDMVKERFSAVCPSSSLCSLGIRTCEAEDSALYLCSSSQTRQTEVFFGKGTRLTVV.

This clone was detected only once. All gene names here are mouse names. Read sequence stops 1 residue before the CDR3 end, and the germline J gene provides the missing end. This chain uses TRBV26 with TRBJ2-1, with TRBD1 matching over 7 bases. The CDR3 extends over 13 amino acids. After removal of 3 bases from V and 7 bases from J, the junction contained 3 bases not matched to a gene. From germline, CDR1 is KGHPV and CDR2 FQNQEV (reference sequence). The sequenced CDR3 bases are TGTGCCAGCAGTCTTACAGGGGTCGCTGAGCAGTTC. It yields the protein CASSLTGVAEQF. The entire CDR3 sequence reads CASSLTGVAEQFF.

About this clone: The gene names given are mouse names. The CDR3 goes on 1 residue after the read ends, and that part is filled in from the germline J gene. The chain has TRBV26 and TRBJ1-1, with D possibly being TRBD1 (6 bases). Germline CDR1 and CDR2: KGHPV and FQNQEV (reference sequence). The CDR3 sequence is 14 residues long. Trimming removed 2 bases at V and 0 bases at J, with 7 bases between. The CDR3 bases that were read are TGTGCCAGCAGTCTGGGACAGTCAAACACAGAAGTCTTC. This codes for CASSLGQSNTEVF. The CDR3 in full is CASSLGQSNTEVFF.

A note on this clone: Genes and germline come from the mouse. The part of the CDR3 DNA that was read is TGTGCCAGCAGTCGCTGGGGGAACCAAGACACCCAGTAC. It yields the protein CASSRWGNQDTQY. The full CDR3 protein is CASSRWGNQDTQYF. The chain carries TRBV26 and TRBJ2-5, with 7 positions matching TRBD2. Read sequence stops 1 residue before the CDR3 end, and the germline J gene provides the missing end. V lost 4 bases, J lost 0 bases, and 1 base stayed unmatched. The CDR3 has 14 amino acids. The germline V gene has CDR1 KGHPV and CDR2 FQNQEV (reference sequence).

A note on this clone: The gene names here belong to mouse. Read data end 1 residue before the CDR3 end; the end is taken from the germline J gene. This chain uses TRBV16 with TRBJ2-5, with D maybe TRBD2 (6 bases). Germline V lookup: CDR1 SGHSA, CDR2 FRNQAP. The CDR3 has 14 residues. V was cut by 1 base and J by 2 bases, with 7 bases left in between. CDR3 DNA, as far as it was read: TGTGCAAGCAGCTTAGTCTGGGGCCAAGACACCCAGTAC. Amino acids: CASSLVWGQDTQY. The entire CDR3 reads CASSLVWGQDTQYF.